The 23 T cell receptor beta chains presented below share a single source sample, sequenced in a study of T cells in localized non-small cell lung cancer. Sequencing used immunoSEQ multiplex PCR; TCRdb keeps in-frame clones, though not all of them. The repertoire consists of 15,000 to 20,000 clones, with around four fifths occurring once and the leading ten covering about 35%. Sequencing was performed on peripheral blood, taken before any cancer treatment. Source of these receptors: a male donor older than 55 with stage III lung adenocarcinoma.

This clone was seen only a few times. This rearrangement joins TRBV5-1 to TRBJ2-3, with 10 nucleotides matching TRBD2. Per germline, CDR1 SGHRS and CDR2 YFSETQ. The CDR3 runs to 16 residues. The J segment lost 3 bases and the V segment lost 4 bases, leaving 8 bases of the junction unmatched. CDR3 residues: CASSTQAGGETDTQYF. The CDR3 nucleotides are TGCGCCAGCAGCACCCAAGCGGGGGGGGAGACAGATACGCAGTATTTT.

The chain employs TRBV5-1 and TRBJ2-3; D may be TRBD2 (6 bases). The V gene lost 2 bases and the J gene lost 5 bases, with 12 bases spanning the gap. The length of the CDR3 is 14 residues. Germline V CDR1 and CDR2: SGHRS, YFSETQ. The CDR3 loop is CASSFSLAQDTQYF. The CDR3 DNA follows: TGCGCCAGCAGCTTTTCACTAGCTCAAGATACGCAGTATTTT.

The chain is built from TRBV5-6 and TRBJ2-7; TRBD1 aligns across 8 bases. The CDR3 is made up of 14 amino acids. Germline trimming cut 0 bases from V and 7 bases from J; bases unmatched to any gene: 6. CDR1 is SGHDT and CDR2 is YYEEEE in the germline V gene. CDR3 region: CASSLAPGGGEQYF. For the CDR3, the DNA is TGTGCCAGCAGCTTGGCTCCAGGGGGCGGTGAGCAGTACTTC. Full variable domain (rest looked up from reference TRBV5-6 and TRBJ2-7): DAGVTQSPTHLIKTRGQQVTLRCSPKSGHDTVSWYQQALGQGPQFIFQYYEEEERQRGNFPDRFSGHQFPNYSSELNVNALLLGDSALYLCASSLAPGGGEQYFGPGTRLTVT.

The rearrangement links TRBV5-6 to TRBJ2-4; D not certain. Germline values: CDR1 SGHDT, CDR2 YYEEEE. Between the trimmed V and J ends, which lost 0 bases and 0 bases, there was a span of 10 bases. The CDR3 runs to 16 residues. CDR3 sequence: CASSLEQNVAKNIQYF. In DNA form, the CDR3 reads TGTGCCAGCAGCTTGGAGCAGAACGTAGCCAAAAACATTCAGTACTTC. The entire variable domain, with the rest obtained from reference TRBV5-6 and TRBJ2-4, is as follows: DAGVTQSPTHLIKTRGQQVTLRCSPKSGHDTVSWYQQALGQGPQFIFQYYEEEERQRGNFPDRFSGHQFPNYSSELNVNALLLGDSALYLCASSLEQNVAKNIQYFGAGTRLSVL.

The chain has TRBV5-4 and TRBJ2-3; 8 nucleotides align to TRBD2. This CDR3 has 15 residues. CDR1 and CDR2 (germline): SGHNT, YYREEE (reference sequence). V shed 1 base and J 6 bases; nucleotides not matched to a gene: 7. Here the CDR3 DNA reads TGTGCCAGCAGCTTGACTAGCGGACCGGGTGATACGCAGTATTTT. Translation: CASSLTSGPGDTQYF.

This clone has only a few counts. The V call is TRBV5-1, the J call TRBJ2-1; weak D call: TRBD2 (7 bases). Germline assignment: CDR1 SGHRS and CDR2 YFSETQ. The CDR3 is 15 amino acids. Trimming removed 6 bases at V and 5 bases at J, with 18 bases between. In DNA, the CDR3 is TGCGCCAGCACCCCTGGGGGGGCGCAGGACAATGAGCAGTTCTTC. Residues: CASTPGGAQDNEQFF.

This chain connects TRBV19 to TRBJ1-5; a weak D match, TRBD1 (5 bases). Trimming left V 3 bases short and J 0 bases short, with 15 bases between. Germline-derived CDR1 and CDR2 are LNHDA and SQIVND (reference sequence). There are 17 residues in the CDR3. This chain's CDR3 is CASSMRTMSYSNQPQHF. The CDR3, as DNA: TGTGCCAGTAGTATGCGGACAATGTCCTATAGCAATCAGCCCCAGCATTTT.

J is TRBJ1-1 and V is TRBV29-1; no definite D call. Germline V CDR1 and CDR2: SQVTM, ANQGSEA. The CDR3 extends over 11 amino acids. V lost 8 bases to trimming and J lost 1 base, with 8 bases between them. CDR3 in amino acids: CSHGRNTEAFF. DNA for the CDR3: TGCAGCCACGGACGGAACACTGAAGCTTTCTTT.

The CDR3 sequence is CASSPGFF. The CDR3 DNA reads as TGCGCCAGCAGTCCCGGGTTCTTT. The chain employs TRBV10-1 and TRBJ1-1, with no clear D. The CDR3 has 8 amino acids. Deletions cut 5 bases from V and 14 bases from J, with 6 bases between. In germline, CDR1 is WNHNN, CDR2 SYGVQD (reference sequence).

The chain recombines TRBV6-1 with TRBJ2-7, with D possibly called TRBD1 or TRBD2 (7 bases each). Germline V gene lookup returns CDR1 MNHNS and CDR2 SASEGT. The length of the CDR3 is 13 residues. Trimming took 8 bases from V and 11 from J, leaving 22 bases between them. CDR3: CASLPGQPGGEYF. CDR3 DNA sequence: TGTGCCAGCTTACCGGGACAGCCGGGGGGCGAGTACTTC.

This chain joins TRBV19 and TRBJ1-5; D unclear. CDR3 length: 15 amino acids. CDR1 and CDR2 (germline): LNHDA, SQIVND (reference sequence). The V gene lost 1 base and the J gene lost 4 bases, with 11 bases spanning the gap. This CDR3 reads CASSIGEWRNQPQHF. CDR3 sequence (DNA): TGTGCCAGTAGTATAGGTGAGTGGCGGAATCAGCCCCAGCATTTT. Full variable domain (outside the CDR3, taken from reference TRBV19 and TRBJ1-5): DGGITQSPKYLFRKEGQNVTLSCEQNLNHDAMYWYRQDPGQGLRLIYYSQIVNDFQKGDIAEGYSVSREKKESFPLTVTSAQKNPTAFYLCASSIGEWRNQPQHFGDGTRLSIL.

The table lists this clone with a count of one. This sequence joins TRBV5-6 and TRBJ1-1; D not certain. The V end lost 1 base, the J end lost 0 bases, and 10 bases lay between the germline ends. This CDR3 has 15 amino acids. Germline assignment: CDR1 SGHDT and CDR2 YYEEEE. The CDR3 nucleotides read TGTGCCAGCAGCTTGTTAATCCTACTGAACACTGAAGCTTTCTTT. It encodes CASSLLILLNTEAFF.

This chain links TRBV7-9 with TRBJ2-5, with D perhaps assigned TRBD1 or TRBD2 (5 bases each). Germline CDR1 and CDR2: SEHNR and FQNEAQ (reference sequence). The CDR3 covers 12 residues. V lost 5 bases to trimming and J lost 8 bases, with 12 bases between them. CDR3 loop: CASSNRGDTQYF. In nucleotides, the CDR3 is TGTGCCAGCAGCAATCGAGGGGATACCCAGTACTTC.

The chain has TRBV6-6 and TRBJ2-5, with a weak D call TRBD1 (5 bases). Looked up from germline, CDR1 is MNHNY and CDR2 is SVGAGI (reference sequence). V was shortened by 2 bases and J by 0 bases, with 7 bases between the two germline ends. The CDR3 is 14 residues long. CDR3 region: CASSYGANQETQYF. CDR3 in DNA: TGTGCCAGCAGTTACGGGGCAAACCAAGAGACCCAGTACTTC.

The chain employs TRBV18 and TRBJ1-1; D not certain. This CDR3 is 15 amino acids long. CDR1 and CDR2 from the germline V gene are KGHSH and LQKENI. Trimming cost V 0 bases and J 1 base, with 9 bases left between them. CDR3 bases: TGTGCCAGCTCACCACCGGCGGGAAAGAACACTGAAGCTTTCTTT. Encoded protein: CASSPPAGKNTEAFF.

The CDR3 protein is CASSPLRTEAFF. The CDR3 bases are TGTGCCAGCAGCCCTTTGAGGACTGAAGCTTTCTTT. The chain links TRBV11-2 to TRBJ1-1; D gene unclear. V shed 5 bases and J shed 5 bases, with 9 bases lying between them. The CDR3 is 12 residues long. Germline lookup yields CDR1 SGHAT and CDR2 FQNNGV.

As concerns this clone: Other nucleotide sequences in the sample specify the same CDR3. V usage is TRBV5-6 and J usage is TRBJ2-1; unclear D gene. The CDR3 extends over 16 amino acids. Trimming took off 1 base at V and 0 bases at J, with 11 bases between the two ends. CDR1 and CDR2 (germline): SGHDT, YYEEEE. CDR3 residues: CASSLTAFSSYNEQFF. CDR3 in DNA: TGTGCCAGCAGCTTGACCGCCTTTAGCTCCTACAATGAGCAGTTCTTC. Drawing the rest from reference TRBV5-6 and TRBJ2-1, the complete variable domain is DAGVTQSPTHLIKTRGQQVTLRCSPKSGHDTVSWYQQALGQGPQFIFQYYEEEERQRGNFPDRFSGHQFPNYSSELNVNALLLGDSALYLCASSLTAFSSYNEQFFGPGTRLTVL.

In nucleotides, the CDR3 is TGTGCCTGGAGTGTAGAGGGACTAGGTCGCAATGAGCAGTTCTTC. Amino acids: CAWSVEGLGRNEQFF. This sequence joins TRBV30 and TRBJ2-1, with 8 bases aligning to TRBD2. The CDR3 runs 15 residues. CDR1 GTSNPN and CDR2 SVGIG come from the germline V gene (reference sequence). The V segment lost 0 bases and the J segment 6 bases; nucleotides outside the gene matches: 7.

This clone is termed medium-sized. J is TRBJ2-7 and V is TRBV14; D gene uncertain. The germline V and J ends were trimmed by 0 bases and 6 bases, with 9 bases remaining between them. This CDR3 region has 13 residues. The germline V gene has CDR1 SGHDN and CDR2 FVKESK. The CDR3 reads CASSQDWSSEQYF. The DNA of the CDR3 is TGTGCCAGCAGCCAAGATTGGTCGTCCGAGCAGTACTTC. Complete variable domain (other parts from reference TRBV14 and TRBJ2-7): EAGVTQFPSHSVIEKGQTVTLRCDPISGHDNLYWYRRVMGKEIKFLLHFVKESKQDESGMPNNRFLAERTGGTYSTLKVQPAELEDSGVYFCASSQDWSSEQYFGPGTRLTVT.

This clone was counted between two and nine times. This rearrangement joins TRBV9 to TRBJ2-3, with D tentatively TRBD1 (5 bases). Trimming left V 7 bases short and J 2 bases short, with 8 bases between. CDR3 length equals 12 residues. Looked up from germline, CDR1 is SGDLS and CDR2 is YYNGEE. The DNA of the CDR3 is TGTGCCAGCGGGGCGAACACAGATACGCAGTATTTT. Its protein product is CASGANTDTQYF.

The chain carries TRBV11-2 and TRBJ1-6; D not certain. Looked up from germline, CDR1 is SGHAT and CDR2 is FQNNGV. The CDR3 sequence is 12 residues long. V lost 4 bases and J 11 bases, leaving 9 bases between the germline ends. The chain's CDR3 is CASSYNYPPLHF. Here the CDR3 DNA reads TGTGCCAGCAGCTACAATTATCCACCCCTCCACTTT.

The chain joins TRBV19 to TRBJ2-2, with 8 bases that match TRBD1. This CDR3 region has 14 residues. V was clipped by 6 bases and J by 1 base; unmatched bases: 1. The germline gives CDR1 LNHDA, CDR2 SQIVND (reference sequence). The CDR3 nucleotides read TGTGCCAGTAGGGGGACAGGGAACACCGGGGAGCTGTTTTTT. It encodes CASRGTGNTGELFF.

This clone was seen only once. This chain joins TRBV5-6 and TRBJ1-1; D unclear. CDR3 length equals 13 residues. Trimming shortened V by 3 bases and J by 0 bases, and 6 bases separated the two germline ends. The germline V gene has CDR1 SGHDT and CDR2 YYEEEE. The CDR3 DNA sequence: TGTGCCAGCAGCTCCTACATGAACACTGAAGCTTTCTTT. Its protein is CASSSYMNTEAFF.